This is a list of T cell receptor beta chains from one sample in a study of long-term antiretroviral therapy in people with HIV. Repertoires were generated with immunoSEQ multiplex PCR, while TCRdb's copy carries only in-frame clones and drops some. The table has 48,000 or so clones, around 84% seen once. The sample was unsorted PBMCs, taken 0.8 years after starting antiretroviral therapy. The receptors were gathered from a woman aged 18-29 years with HIV. Both conserved end residues are part of each CDR3. Fields, in order: clone size, V gene, J gene, CDR3 protein. The size entry is marked missing in some rows and otherwise reads once, few, many or a size class.

.	TRBV28	TRBJ2-3	CASSFRRTGGPDTQYF
.	TRBV20-1	TRBJ2-1	CSTRGALEQFF
.	TRBV11-3	TRBJ2-2	CASSPGTGSAGELFF
.	TRBV5-6	TRBJ2-7	CASSTSLTEQYF
.	TRBV19	TRBJ2-2	CASSSPGGLGGGELFF
.	TRBV2	TRBJ2-7	CASSERGLYEQYF
.	TRBV5-4	TRBJ2-3	CASSLGLAGDTSTDTQYF
.	TRBV9	TRBJ2-3	CASSVGLSPTDTQYF
once	TRBV4-2	TRBJ2-7	CASSQAAAGVYEQYF
.	TRBV7-3	TRBJ2-1	CASSLGPLAGGSSSSSGRQFF
.	TRBV5-1	TRBJ2-3	CASSLVGLAGGPDTQYF
.	TRBV27	TRBJ1-1	CASRPWFSGKMNTEAFF
once	TRBV4-3	TRBJ1-1	CASSQDRRGVNTEAFF
few	TRBV6-5	TRBJ1-1	CASSYVQGGTEAFF
.	TRBV4-1	TRBJ2-1	CASSQSPLIHEQFF
.	TRBV7-2	TRBJ2-1	CASSLVASGWMGHEQFF
.	TRBV6-4	TRBJ2-2	CASSDSGGRLGELFF
.	TRBV19	TRBJ2-2	CASSIEVTGELFF
.	TRBV5-1	TRBJ2-3	CASSSPPGRTSTDTQYF
once	TRBV7-8	TRBJ1-1	CASSYTEFTEAFF
.	TRBV25-1	TRBJ2-2	CASSEVVRPTNTGELFF
.	TRBV4-1	TRBJ2-7	CASSEEILAGGPYEQYF
.	TRBV6-1	TRBJ1-1	CASIMTGMNTEAFF
.	TRBV6-5	TRBJ2-7	CASMIAGRKTYEQYF
few	TRBV18	TRBJ1-2	CASSGTSNYGYTF
.	TRBV11-2	.	CASSSEREASYEQYF
.	TRBV5-1	TRBJ2-2	CASSEQGTANTGELFF
.	TRBV7-3	TRBJ2-2	CASSKTSGRANGELFF
.	TRBV7-2	TRBJ1-1	CASSPRTVEAFF
.	TRBV18	TRBJ2-4	CASSPTSGGHTKNIQYF
once	TRBV6-4	TRBJ1-1	CASRDRYTEAFF
.	TRBV10-3	TRBJ2-7	CASQNPGGASYEQYF
.	TRBV6-6	TRBJ2-3	CASSYRPAGSTDTQYF
.	TRBV20-1	TRBJ1-1	CSASHRSEAFF
.	TRBV6-5	TRBJ2-1	CASSPDGDYNEQFF
.	TRBV28	TRBJ2-1	CASTAGNEQFF
.	TRBV4-1	TRBJ2-1	CASSLGTDPVWDEQFF
.	TRBV19	TRBJ2-1	CASSIRPSGRVYNEQFF
once	TRBV6-5	TRBJ1-1	CASRPSGGTEAFF